This is a list of T cell receptor beta chains from one sample in a study of T cells after yellow fever vaccination. Via MiXCR, TCRdb re-called the 5' RACE reads, giving one row per CDR3 protein. The profile covers roughly 500,000 distinct CDR3 sequences, with over 15% appearing a single time and more than 13% taken by the ten largest. The sample was PBMCs, taken 15 days after the yellow fever booster vaccination. These receptors all come from a man in his thirties or forties who received the YFV17D yellow fever vaccine. CDR3s include the opening cysteine and the closing phenylalanine or tryptophan. Fields, in order: V gene, CDR3 protein.

TRBV27	CASSLWDRDNNEQFF
TRBV7-2	CASSLAVRADAFGQFF
TRBV7-2	CASTHLAGGVAVTQYF
TRBV5-1	CASSFGQGVEKLFF
TRBV20-1	CSARDAGSGRGTDTQYF
TRBV20-1	CSATTTSGSWDTQYF
TRBV5-1	CASSLAPGRVNEQYF
TRBV21-1	CASSKRGGTAYEQYF
TRBV7-7	CASSPGLPTDEQFF
TRBV3-1	CASSPGQKNTEAFF
TRBV7-2	CASSLTSGPYEQYF
TRBV24-1	CATGGGGGGGYNEQFF
TRBV6-5	CASSYRTNSYNEQFF
TRBV20-1	CSATKGSDTEAFF
TRBV18	CASSPARLDLAKNIQYF
TRBV20-1	CSVAVGEEQFF
TRBV20-1	CSASRTSYEQYF
TRBV7-3	CASRKRGELFF
TRBV6-4	CASSHTGVSTDTQYF
TRBV12-3/TRBV12-4	CASSSSGTENYEQYF
TRBV5-1	CASSTSSGSYEQYF
TRBV15	CATSRDSPSGSTYNEQFF
TRBV7-8	CASSSREGLGSEQYF
TRBV15	CATSREGTWSRYGYTF
TRBV3-1	CASSHTGFSGNTIYF
TRBV2	CASRDRGLGETQYF
TRBV30	CAWSPGQGFGETQYF
TRBV5-5	CASSFGRTRETQYF
TRBV7-9	CASSLGSGAQETQYF
TRBV6-1	CASTSTSLTGANVLTF
TRBV19	CASSIKRYINTGELFF
TRBV12-3/TRBV12-4	CASSLDGSQHF
TRBV7-2	CASSLSAGYNEQFF
TRBV29-1	CSAGTGGGYEQYF
TRBV5-1	CASSVVQGHEQYF
TRBV18	CASSPVIPFGGGEENIQYF
TRBV27	CASGIPSSREAFF
TRBV11-2	CASSPQQRTTEAFF
TRBV4-3	CASSQVLSGPGYGYTF
TRBV20-1	CSASDRGYYGYTF
TRBV2	CASAWESNTGELFF
TRBV7-2	CASSPTGQGSTDTQYF
TRBV9	CASGSSGRFPGELFF
TRBV30	CAWSVGGNYEQYF
TRBV29-1	CSVGVSGSYEQYF
TRBV3-1	CASSQDSGPPFF
TRBV3-1	CASSLIPGGWTEAFF
TRBV9	CASSLRGTANNEQFF
TRBV11-2	CASSFLGLAGGSHYNEQFF
TRBV25-1	CASSETGPLSYNEQFF
TRBV20-1	CSVPGPSRSYNEQFF
TRBV12-3/TRBV12-4	CASTTQGLRQPQHF
TRBV27	CASSLSHRTEQETQYF
TRBV9	CASSVDGNEQFF
TRBV5-1	CASSPTRDRVRNEQFF
TRBV7-2	CASSFGHPGRNEQFF
TRBV11-2	CASSLVRTSGRVTTYEQYF
TRBV27	CASKESAQRSGELFF
TRBV7-2	CASSTEPGLAGDTQYF